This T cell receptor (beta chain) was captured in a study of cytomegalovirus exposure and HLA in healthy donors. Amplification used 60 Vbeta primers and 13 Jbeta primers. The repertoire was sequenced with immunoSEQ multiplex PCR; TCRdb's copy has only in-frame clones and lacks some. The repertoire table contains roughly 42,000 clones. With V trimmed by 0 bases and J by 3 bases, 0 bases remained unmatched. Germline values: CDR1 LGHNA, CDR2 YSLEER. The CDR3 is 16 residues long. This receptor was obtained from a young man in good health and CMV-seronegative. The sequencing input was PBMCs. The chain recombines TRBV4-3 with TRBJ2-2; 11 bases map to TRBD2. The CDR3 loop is CASSQELAGDTGELFF. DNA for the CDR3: TGCGCCAGCAGCCAAGAACTAGCGGGGGACACCGGGGAGCTGTTTTTT.